The 8 T cell receptor beta chains presented below share a single source sample, sequenced in a study of T cells in Graves' hyperthyroidism and ophthalmopathy. It was RNA transcripts that yielded the amplified TCR beta CDR3 regions. The primer set for the first-round RT-PCR of the TCR CDR3 was HTBI. TCRdb fed the multiplex PCR reads into MiXCR, producing one record per CDR3 protein. Among about 720,000 distinct CDR3 sequences listed, over 15% were seen once. Sequenced material: blood. All receptors derive from a woman in her forties or fifties with Graves' hyperthyroidism that later progressed to Graves' ophthalmopathy.

This clonotype was detected ten times or more. V gene TRBV12-5 combines with J gene TRBJ1-5; 8 bases line up with TRBD1. Germline trimming cut 2 bases from V and 0 bases from J; bases unmatched to any gene: 3. The germline gives CDR1 LGHNT, CDR2 FRNRAP. This CDR3 contains 16 residues. The chain's CDR3 is CASGLFGTGSNQPQHF. The CDR3, as DNA: TGTGCTAGTGGTTTGTTTGGGACAGGTAGCAATCAGCCCCAGCATTTT.

Here the CDR3 reads CASSAFDREWNIQYF. In nucleotides, the CDR3 is TGTGCCAGTAGTGCCTTCGACAGGGAATGGAACATTCAGTACTTC. This chain links TRBV19 with TRBJ2-4, with TRBD1 identical over 7 bases. The V and J ends lost 5 bases and 7 bases, in that order; junction bases with no gene match: 11. This CDR3 comprises 15 residues. Germline V gene sequence: CDR1 LNHDA, CDR2 SQIVND (reference sequence).

This clonotype was detected only a few times. The V call is TRBV5-1, the J call TRBJ2-3; 8 nucleotides line up with TRBD2. The CDR3 is 18 amino acids. CDR1 is SGHRS, CDR2 YFSETQ, per germline. V shed 3 bases, J shed 2 bases, and the junction held 14 bases outside the gene matches. Written as DNA, the CDR3 is TGCGCCAGCAGCTCCCCAACGGGGCTAGCGGGCTTCACAGATACGCAGTATTTT. Amino acid sequence: CASSSPTGLAGFTDTQYF.

This clonotype turned up a few times. The chain couples TRBV6-1 to TRBJ2-4; possibly TRBD1 for D (6 bases). V was cut by 6 bases and J by 0 bases, with 6 bases left in between. Germline-derived CDR1 and CDR2 are MNHNS and SASEGT. This CDR3 is built from 13 residues. In nucleotides, the CDR3 is TGTGCCAGCAGGGACAGAGCCAAAAACATTCAGTACTTC. Encoded protein: CASRDRAKNIQYF.

The chain recombines TRBV7-2 with TRBJ2-7; D is unresolved. The CDR3 is 17 residues long. The ends were cut back, 2 bases at V and 6 bases at J, with 23 bases in the middle. Per the germline V gene, CDR1 is SGHTA and CDR2 is FQGNSA. CDR3 sequence (DNA): TGTGCCAGCAGCTTAAACTCTTCACCCACGGCTATGGGCGAGCAGTACTTC. It specifies CASSLNSSPTAMGEQYF.

The gene calls are TRBV7-8 and TRBJ2-7; D gene ambiguous. The CDR3 sequence is 12 residues long. Germline assignment: CDR1 SGHVS and CDR2 FQNEAQ. Trimming shortened V by 1 base and J by 5 bases, and 6 bases separated the two germline ends. CDR3 protein: CASSLGSDEQYF. In DNA form, the CDR3 reads TGTGCCAGCAGCTTAGGTTCTGACGAGCAGTACTTC.

The chain links TRBV29-1 to TRBJ1-5; a possible D gene is TRBD1 (5 bases). This CDR3 has 17 residues. Germline loops: CDR1 SQVTM, CDR2 ANQGSEA. Trimming took 4 bases from V and 0 from J, leaving 19 bases between them. The CDR3 sequence is CSVVATVGELSNQPQHF. The CDR3 coding sequence is TGCAGCGTTGTTGCGACAGTGGGGGAACTTAGCAATCAGCCCCAGCATTTT.

This clonotype was counted between two and nine times. The chain is built from TRBV6-5 and TRBJ1-2, with no clear D. This CDR3 has 14 amino acids. Looked up from germline, CDR1 is MNHEY and CDR2 is SVGAGI. Trimming shortened V by 0 bases and J by 10 bases, and 15 bases separated the two germline ends. The CDR3 DNA reads as TGTGCCAGCAGTTACTCGACGAGGCCGGCCCCCTACACCTTC. Translated: CASSYSTRPAPYTF.